The 14 T cell receptor beta chains listed next were all sequenced from one sample in a study of CD8 T cells in Susac syndrome. The authors reverse transcribed about 0.5 to 1 ug RNA with random hexamers. TCRdb recomputed calls from the immunoSEQ multiplex PCR reads with MiXCR, one row per CDR3 protein. This table has tens of thousands of distinct CDR3 sequences, over 75% appearing once. The sequencing sample was made of CD8+ T cells from PBMCs. These receptors all come from a human donor with multiple sclerosis.

This clonotype was counted once. V gene TRBV10-3 combines with J gene TRBJ1-1, with D possibly TRBD1 on 5 matching bases. This CDR3 has 16 residues. The V and J ends lost 5 bases and 4 bases respectively, with 20 bases between them. The germline CDR1 and CDR2 sequences are ENHRY and SYGVKD. The CDR3 bases are TGTGCCATCAGTACCGGTACCAGGGAGGGCGCCACTGAAGCTTTCTTT. Protein sequence: CAISTGTREGATEAFF.

The CDR3 sequence is CSARVNSNQPQHF. The CDR3, as DNA: TGCAGTGCTAGAGTGAATAGCAATCAGCCCCAGCATTTT. J is TRBJ1-5 and V is TRBV20-1, with unresolved D. The CDR3 has 13 amino acids. Germline V CDR1 and CDR2: DFQATT, SNEGSKA (reference sequence). Trimming took 1 base from V and 0 from J, leaving 4 bases between them.

This clonotype was recorded once. The J gene is TRBJ1-2, the V gene TRBV19, with 9 bases aligning to TRBD1. V lost 5 bases, J lost 7 bases, and 11 bases stayed unmatched. Looked up from germline, CDR1 is LNHDA and CDR2 is SQIVND (reference sequence). The CDR3 spans 15 residues. This CDR3 is CASSPLTQGALGYTF. The CDR3 bases are TGTGCCAGTAGTCCGCTCACACAGGGGGCGCTTGGCTACACCTTC.

This clonotype was seen a single time. V gene TRBV4-3 combines with J gene TRBJ2-7, with 9 bases fitting TRBD1. The V gene end was trimmed by 8 bases and the J gene end by 2 bases; junction bases not matched to a gene: 19. This CDR3 region has 18 residues. Germline V CDR1 and CDR2: LGHNA, YSLEER. The CDR3 is CASSPGTGRVREAYEQYF. As DNA, the CDR3 is TGCGCCAGCTCCCCGGGGACAGGGAGGGTGCGGGAAGCCTACGAGCAGTACTTC.

The rearrangement links TRBV5-6 to TRBJ1-1, with D hard to call. This CDR3 spans 13 amino acids. V lost 6 bases and J 5 bases, leaving 14 bases between the germline ends. Germline V gene data show CDR1 as SGHDT and CDR2 as YYEEEE. CDR3 region: CASTYGVGTEAFF. The CDR3 coding sequence is TGTGCCAGCACCTACGGGGTAGGTACTGAAGCTTTCTTT. The whole variable domain, remainder taken from reference TRBV5-6 and TRBJ1-1, is DAGVTQSPTHLIKTRGQQVTLRCSPKSGHDTVSWYQQALGQGPQFIFQYYEEEERQRGNFPDRFSGHQFPNYSSELNVNALLLGDSALYLCASTYGVGTEAFFGQGTRLTVV.

The rearrangement uses TRBV9 and TRBJ2-7; D not resolved. Trimming took 4 bases from V and 3 from J, leaving 17 bases between them. Germline V lookup: CDR1 SGDLS, CDR2 YYNGEE. The CDR3 runs 15 residues. The CDR3 loop reads CASSPRSNRDYEQYF. CDR3 bases: TGTGCCAGCAGCCCTCGGTCAAATCGCGACTACGAGCAGTACTTC.

This rearrangement joins TRBV4-2 to TRBJ1-1; unclear D gene. Germline CDR1 and CDR2: LGHNA and YNFKEQ. The CDR3 has 17 residues. V lost 0 bases and J lost 5, with 19 bases in between. CDR3 sequence reads: CASSQEKTKESGTEAFF. The DNA for the CDR3 is TGTGCCAGCAGCCAAGAAAAGACTAAGGAGAGTGGAACTGAAGCTTTCTTT.

The V call is TRBV11-2, the J call TRBJ2-3; the D gene is possibly TRBD2 (5 bases). The V end was cut by 5 bases, the J end by 6 bases, with 12 bases between. CDR1 and CDR2 from the germline V gene are SGHAT and FQNNGV. The CDR3 has 13 amino acids. In nucleotides, the CDR3 is TGTGCCAGCAGCCCCAATAGCGCCGATACGCAGTATTTT. Translated: CASSPNSADTQYF.

The chain carries TRBV27 and TRBJ2-2, with TRBD1 as a possible D gene (6 bases). CDR1 is MNHEY, CDR2 SMNVEV, per germline (reference sequence). This CDR3 comprises 15 residues. The ends were cut back, 1 base at V and 1 base at J, with 7 bases in the middle. DNA for the CDR3: TGTGCCAGCAGTTTATGGGGGCTGAACACCGGGGAGCTGTTTTTT. It encodes CASSLWGLNTGELFF.

This clonotype was detected only once. The V and J genes are TRBV7-2 and TRBJ1-4; D not certain. Trimming left V 0 bases short and J 7 bases short, with 15 bases between. Germline V CDR1 and CDR2: SGHTA, FQGNSA. The CDR3 covers 16 residues. The CDR3: CASSLAFPSVGEKLFF. DNA of the CDR3: TGTGCCAGCAGCTTAGCCTTCCCATCAGTGGGTGAAAAACTGTTTTTT.

This CDR3 reads CSASHGVYSNQPQHF. CDR3 bases: TGCAGTGCCTCACACGGGGTTTATAGCAATCAGCCCCAGCATTTT. The chain combines TRBV20-1 with TRBJ1-5, with D unclear. CDR3 size: 15 residues. The V end was cut by 6 bases, the J end by 0 bases, with 15 bases between. CDR1 and CDR2 (germline): DFQATT, SNEGSKA (reference sequence).

The V gene is TRBV2, the J gene TRBJ1-5; 7 bases match TRBD1. The CDR3 has 15 residues. Germline assignment: CDR1 SNHLY and CDR2 FYNNEI. J was trimmed by 5 bases and V by 6 bases; bases with no gene match: 10. CDR3 sequence reads: CASSRGTEGYQPQHF. The CDR3 DNA reads as TGTGCCAGCAGCCGAGGGACAGAAGGCTATCAGCCCCAGCATTTT.

The chain has TRBV30 and TRBJ1-5, with D hard to call. V was clipped by 0 bases and J by 3 bases, with 3 bases between them. The germline V gene encodes CDR1 GTSNPN and CDR2 SVGIG (reference sequence). The CDR3 is 12 amino acids. CDR3: CAWSVNNQPQHF. Here the CDR3 DNA reads TGTGCCTGGAGTGTCAACAATCAGCCCCAGCATTTT.

J is TRBJ2-2 and V is TRBV3-1; 7 positions agree with TRBD2. In germline, CDR1 is LGHDT, CDR2 YNNKEL (reference sequence). This CDR3 comprises 15 residues. With V trimmed by 1 base and J by 6 bases, 5 bases remained unmatched. The CDR3 loop reads CASSQGRLAAGELFF. For the CDR3, the DNA is TGTGCCAGCAGCCAAGGGAGGCTAGCGGCCGGGGAGCTGTTTTTT.